These 11 T cell receptor beta chains were all obtained from the same sample, sequenced in a study of blood T cells in healthy people across ages (dated by TCRdb to 2015 to 2017). The library was obtained by 5' RACE. Sequenced on an Illumina HiSeq 2500. The second PCR ran for about 6 to 11 cycles and used a J-beta primer mix along with a sample-barcoded 5' primer. TCRdb itself trimmed the public reads at Q25 with fastp, ran MiXCR and retained productive beta chains. Rows merge per CDR3 protein into single entries with the most common DNA and genes. The sample records 1.5 million to 2 million distinct CDR3 sequences, roughly 49% of which are singletons. The leading ten clones occupy 2.1% of the sample. Sequencing input: blood. The origin of the receptors is a woman in her forties in good health.

This clonotype has a handful of counts. V and J are TRBV3-1 and TRBJ2-5; 10 bases map to TRBD2. The CDR3 loop spans 15 amino acids. Germline V CDR1 and CDR2: LGHDT, YNNKEL (reference sequence). J gave up 2 bases and V 3 bases, and 3 bases lay outside the gene matches. The CDR3: CASSHWTSGQETQYF. DNA for the CDR3: TGTGCCAGCAGCCATTGGACTAGCGGACAAGAGACCCAGTACTTC.

This rearrangement joins TRBV29-1 to TRBJ1-2; no definite D call. Trimming shortened V by 3 bases and J by 4 bases, and 9 bases separated the two germline ends. This CDR3 region has 12 residues. Germline lookup yields CDR1 SQVTM and CDR2 ANQGSEA. CDR3 in amino acids: CSVDGRRYGYTF. The CDR3 DNA follows: TGCAGCGTTGACGGCCGGCGCTATGGCTACACCTTC. Full variable domain (remainder filled in from reference TRBV29-1 and TRBJ1-2): SAVISQKPSRDICQRGTSLTIQCQVDSQVTMMFWYRQQPGQSLTLIATANQGSEATYESGFVIDKFPISRPNLTFSTLTVSNMSPEDSSIYLCSVDGRRYGYTFGSGTRLTVV.

The chain recombines TRBV21-1 with TRBJ2-7; the listed D gene, TRBD2, was not tested against the DNA. TRBV21-1 corresponds to a pseudogene. The CDR3 is 16 amino acids. CDR3 nucleotide sequence: TGTGCCAGCAGCAATAAAATAGAGCGGGGCCTCTACGAGCAGTACTTC. Its protein product is CASSNKIERGLYEQYF.

V and J are TRBV6-5 and TRBJ2-7; D uncertain. The CDR3 has 16 residues. Germline V gene lookup returns CDR1 MNHEY and CDR2 SVGAGI. Trimming left V 6 bases short and J 1 base short, with 19 bases between. The CDR3 is CASSDPRASASYEQYF. The CDR3 DNA is TGTGCCAGCAGCGACCCCCGGGCCAGTGCATCCTACGAGCAGTACTTC.

The chain employs TRBV24-1 and TRBJ2-1; D is uncertain. Deletions cut 0 bases from V and 8 bases from J, with 7 bases between. Looked up from germline, CDR1 is KGHDR and CDR2 is SFDVKD. CDR3 length equals 13 residues. As DNA, the CDR3 is TGTGCCACCAGTGATTTGCAGCAGGATGAGCAGTTCTTC. Its translation is CATSDLQQDEQFF.

The V and J genes are TRBV4-3 and TRBJ1-4; D not certain. Per the germline V gene, CDR1 is LGHNA and CDR2 is YSLEER. This CDR3 contains 14 residues. V was shortened by 4 bases and J by 3 bases, with 9 bases between the two germline ends. CDR3 DNA sequence: TGCGCCAGCAGCCCCCGGACCCCTAATGAAAAACTGTTTTTT. Residues: CASSPRTPNEKLFF.

This clonotype was seen a few times. The CDR3 DNA reads as TGCAGTGCAACGCTGGACAGGGCCAACCTCTACGAGCAGTACTTC. It is translated as CSATLDRANLYEQYF. This sequence joins TRBV20-1 and TRBJ2-7; 8 bases agree with TRBD1. The CDR3 covers 15 residues. Germline V gives CDR1 DFQATT, CDR2 SNEGSKA (reference sequence). After removal of 6 bases from V and 3 bases from J, the junction contained 13 bases not matched to a gene.

V gene TRBV2 combines with J gene TRBJ2-5; no clear D gene. The length of the CDR3 is 13 residues. Trimming cost V 6 bases and J 1 base, with 9 bases left between them. Germline lookup yields CDR1 SNHLY and CDR2 FYNNEI. The CDR3 bases are TGTGCCAGCAGGGGTTCGCTCCAAGAGACCCAGTACTTC. The encoded protein is CASRGSLQETQYF.

The DNA for the CDR3 is TGTGCCACCGGGACAGGGGGGCAGGGTCAGCCCCAGCATTTT. It yields the protein CATGTGGQGQPQHF. This chain joins TRBV15 and TRBJ1-5, with TRBD1 matching over 11 bases. Germline V lookup: CDR1 LNHNV, CDR2 YYDKDF (reference sequence). This CDR3 region has 14 residues. V dropped 8 bases and J dropped 6; count of bases not matched to a gene: 6.

This clonotype turned up a few times. The chain has TRBV10-1 and TRBJ2-3, with D maybe TRBD2 (5 bases). CDR3 length equals 15 residues. Germline V gives CDR1 WNHNN, CDR2 SYGVQD (reference sequence). V was cut by 3 bases and J by 0 bases, with 10 bases left in between. CDR3 DNA: TGCGCCAGCAGTGATGGACTGACTAGCACAGATACGCAGTATTTT. Protein sequence: CASSDGLTSTDTQYF.

By its share, this clonotype is medium-sized (0.01 to 0.1%). This chain connects TRBV18 to TRBJ1-1; maybe TRBD1 (5 bases). V lost 6 bases to trimming and J lost 5 bases, with 16 bases between them. The germline gives CDR1 KGHSH, CDR2 LQKENI. The CDR3 has 14 amino acids. The CDR3 nucleotides are TGTGCCAGCTCGCAGGGACGCGTAGGGACTGAAGCTTTCTTT. Its translation: CASSQGRVGTEAFF.